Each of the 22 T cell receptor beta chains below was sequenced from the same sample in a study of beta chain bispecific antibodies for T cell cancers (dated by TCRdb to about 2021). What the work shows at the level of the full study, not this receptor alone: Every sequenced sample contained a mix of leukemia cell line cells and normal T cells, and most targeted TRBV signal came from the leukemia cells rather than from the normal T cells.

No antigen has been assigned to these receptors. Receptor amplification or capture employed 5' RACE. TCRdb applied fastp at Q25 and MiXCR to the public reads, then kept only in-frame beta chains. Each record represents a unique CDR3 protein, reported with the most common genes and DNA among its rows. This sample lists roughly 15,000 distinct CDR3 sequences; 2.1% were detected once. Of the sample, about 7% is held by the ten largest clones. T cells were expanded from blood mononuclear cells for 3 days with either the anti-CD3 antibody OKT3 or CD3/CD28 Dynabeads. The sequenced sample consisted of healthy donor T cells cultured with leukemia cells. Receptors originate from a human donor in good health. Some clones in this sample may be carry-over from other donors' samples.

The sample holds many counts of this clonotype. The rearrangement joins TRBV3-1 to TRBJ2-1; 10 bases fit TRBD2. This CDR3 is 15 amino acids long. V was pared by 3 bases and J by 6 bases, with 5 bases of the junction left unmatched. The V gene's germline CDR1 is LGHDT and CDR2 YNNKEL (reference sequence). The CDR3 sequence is CASSHSGGKPNEQFF. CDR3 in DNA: TGTGCCAGCAGCCATAGCGGGGGGAAGCCCAATGAGCAGTTCTTC.

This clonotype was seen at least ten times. The CDR3 nucleotides are TGTGCCAGCAGTCCCTCAGGGGGTTACGAGCAGTACTTC. Protein: CASSPSGGYEQYF. The chain is built from TRBV12-3 or TRBV12-4 and TRBJ2-7; TRBD1 matches at 7 bases. The length of the CDR3 is 13 residues. The trim removed 5 bases at V and 4 bases at J, leaving 5 bases unmatched.

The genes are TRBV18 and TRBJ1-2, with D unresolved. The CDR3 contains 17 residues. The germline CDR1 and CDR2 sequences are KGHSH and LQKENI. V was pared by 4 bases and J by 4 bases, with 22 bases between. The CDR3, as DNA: TGTGCCAGCTCACTAGAATCCCAAGCAGACCTGGGCTATGGCTACACCTTC. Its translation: CASSLESQADLGYGYTF.

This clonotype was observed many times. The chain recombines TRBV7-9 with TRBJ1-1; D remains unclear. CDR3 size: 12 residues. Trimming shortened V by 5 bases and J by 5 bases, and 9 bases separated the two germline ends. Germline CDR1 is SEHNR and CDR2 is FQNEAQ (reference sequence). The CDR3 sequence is CASSVSGTEAFF. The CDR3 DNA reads TGTGCCAGCAGCGTTTCGGGAACTGAAGCTTTCTTT.

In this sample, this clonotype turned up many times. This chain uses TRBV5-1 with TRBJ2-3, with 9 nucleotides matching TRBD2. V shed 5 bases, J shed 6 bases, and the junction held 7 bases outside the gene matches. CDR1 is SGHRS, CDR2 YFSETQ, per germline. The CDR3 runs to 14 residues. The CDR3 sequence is CASSSAGGPDTQYF. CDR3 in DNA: TGCGCCAGCAGTTCGGCGGGGGGGCCTGATACGCAGTATTTT.

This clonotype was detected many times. In DNA, the CDR3 is TGTGCCAGCAGCGTAGCTAAGTTTGGGACACCCAACTATGGCTACACCTTC. Encoded protein: CASSVAKFGTPNYGYTF. The gene calls are TRBV9 and TRBJ1-2; D is perhaps TRBD1 (6 bases). Trimming removed 0 bases at V and 2 bases at J, with 17 bases between. Germline V gene lookup returns CDR1 SGDLS and CDR2 YYNGEE. The CDR3 is 17 residues long.

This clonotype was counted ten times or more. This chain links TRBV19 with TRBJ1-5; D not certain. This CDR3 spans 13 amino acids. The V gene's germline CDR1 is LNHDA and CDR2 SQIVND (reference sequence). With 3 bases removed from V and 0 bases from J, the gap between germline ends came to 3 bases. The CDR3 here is CASSMNSNQPQHF. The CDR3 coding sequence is TGTGCCAGTAGTATGAATAGCAATCAGCCCCAGCATTTT.

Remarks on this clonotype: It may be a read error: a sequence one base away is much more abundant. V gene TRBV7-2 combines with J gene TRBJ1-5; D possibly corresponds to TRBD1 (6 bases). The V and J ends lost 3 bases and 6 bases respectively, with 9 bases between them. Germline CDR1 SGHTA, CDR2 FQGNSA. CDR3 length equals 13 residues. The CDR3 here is CASSLGHIQPQHF. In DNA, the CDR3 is TGTGCCAGCAGCTTGGGACATATTCAGCCCCAGCATTTT.

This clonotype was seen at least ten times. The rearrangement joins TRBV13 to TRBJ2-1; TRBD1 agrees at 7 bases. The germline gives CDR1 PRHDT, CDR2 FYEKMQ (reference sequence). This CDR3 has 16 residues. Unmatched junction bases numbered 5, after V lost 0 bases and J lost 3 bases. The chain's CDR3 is CASSLGGTEIYNEQFF. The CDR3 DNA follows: TGTGCCAGCAGCTTAGGCGGGACAGAAATCTACAATGAGCAGTTCTTC.

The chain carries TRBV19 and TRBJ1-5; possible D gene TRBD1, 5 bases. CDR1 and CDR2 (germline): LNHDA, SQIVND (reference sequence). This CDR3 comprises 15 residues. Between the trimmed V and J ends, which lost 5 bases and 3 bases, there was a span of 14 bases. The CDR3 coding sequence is TGTGCCAGTAGTGATCGCGGGGCTTACAATCAGCCCCAGCATTTT. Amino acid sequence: CASSDRGAYNQPQHF.

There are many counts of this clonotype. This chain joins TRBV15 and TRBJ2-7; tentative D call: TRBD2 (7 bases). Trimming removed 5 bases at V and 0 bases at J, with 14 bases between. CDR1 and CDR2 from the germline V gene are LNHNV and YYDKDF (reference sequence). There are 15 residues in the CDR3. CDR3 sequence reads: CATSQGGDGSYEQYF. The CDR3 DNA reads TGTGCCACCAGCCAAGGGGGGGACGGCTCCTACGAGCAGTACTTC.

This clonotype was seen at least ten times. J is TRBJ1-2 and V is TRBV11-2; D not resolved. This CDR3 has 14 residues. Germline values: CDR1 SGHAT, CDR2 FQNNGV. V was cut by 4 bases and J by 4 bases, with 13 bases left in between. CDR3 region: CASSSTHVTYGYTF. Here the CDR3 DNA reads TGTGCCAGCAGCTCCACACATGTCACCTATGGCTACACCTTC.

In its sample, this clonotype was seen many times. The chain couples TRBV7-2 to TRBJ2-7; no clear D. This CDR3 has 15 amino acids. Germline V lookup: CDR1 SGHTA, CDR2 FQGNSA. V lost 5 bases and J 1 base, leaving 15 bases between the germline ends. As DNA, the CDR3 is TGTGCCAGCAGCGGACCCAAAGTACCATCCTACGAGCAGTACTTC. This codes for CASSGPKVPSYEQYF. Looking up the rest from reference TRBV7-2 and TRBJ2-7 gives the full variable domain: GAGVSQSPSNKVTEKGKDVELRCDPISGHTALYWYRQSLGQGLEFLIYFQGNSAPDKSGLPSDRFSAERTGGSVSTLTIQRTQQEDSAVYLCASSGPKVPSYEQYFGPGTRLTVT.

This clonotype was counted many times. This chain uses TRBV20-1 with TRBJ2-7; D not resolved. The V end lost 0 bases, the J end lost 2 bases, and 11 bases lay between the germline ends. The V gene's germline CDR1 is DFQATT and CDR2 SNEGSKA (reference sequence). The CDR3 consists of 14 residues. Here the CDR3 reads CSARDSNPPYEQYF. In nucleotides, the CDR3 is TGCAGTGCTAGAGATTCTAACCCCCCCTACGAGCAGTACTTC.

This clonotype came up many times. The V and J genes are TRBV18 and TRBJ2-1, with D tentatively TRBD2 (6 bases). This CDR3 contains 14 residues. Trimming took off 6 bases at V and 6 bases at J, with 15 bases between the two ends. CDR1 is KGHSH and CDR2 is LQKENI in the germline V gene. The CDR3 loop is CASSWGGSGNEQFF. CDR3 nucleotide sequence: TGTGCCAGCTCCTGGGGAGGATCGGGCAATGAGCAGTTCTTC. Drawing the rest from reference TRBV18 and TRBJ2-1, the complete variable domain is NAGVMQNPRHLVRRRGQEARLRCSPMKGHSHVYWYRQLPEEGLKFMVYLQKENIIDESGMPKERFSAEFPKEGPSILRIQQVVRGDSAAYFCASSWGGSGNEQFFGPGTRLTVL.

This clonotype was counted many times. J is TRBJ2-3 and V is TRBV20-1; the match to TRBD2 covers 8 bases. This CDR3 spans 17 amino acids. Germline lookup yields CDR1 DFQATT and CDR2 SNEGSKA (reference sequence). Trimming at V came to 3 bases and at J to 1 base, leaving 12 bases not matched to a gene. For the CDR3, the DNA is TGCAGTGCTAGGGGGAGCGGGGGCCACCGGGGCACAGATACGCAGTATTTT. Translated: CSARGSGGHRGTDTQYF.

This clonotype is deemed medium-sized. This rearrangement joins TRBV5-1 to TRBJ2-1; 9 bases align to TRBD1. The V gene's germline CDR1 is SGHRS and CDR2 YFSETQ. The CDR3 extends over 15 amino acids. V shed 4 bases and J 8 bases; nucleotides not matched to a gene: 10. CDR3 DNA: TGCGCCAGCAGCCGGTCCGGGACAGGGATAGATGAGCAGTTCTTC. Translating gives CASSRSGTGIDEQFF. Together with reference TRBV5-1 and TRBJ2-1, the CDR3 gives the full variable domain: KAGVTQTPRYLIKTRGQQVTLSCSPISGHRSVSWYQQTPGQGLQFLFEYFSETQRNKGNFPGRFSGRQFSNSRSEMNVSTLELGDSALYLCASSRSGTGIDEQFFGPGTRLTVL.

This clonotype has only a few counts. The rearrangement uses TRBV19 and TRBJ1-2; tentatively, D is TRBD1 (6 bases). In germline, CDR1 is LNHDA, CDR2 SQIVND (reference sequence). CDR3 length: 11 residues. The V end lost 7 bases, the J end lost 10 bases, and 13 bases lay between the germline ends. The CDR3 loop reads CASTGQFDYTF. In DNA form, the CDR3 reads TGTGCCAGTACTGGACAGTTTGACTACACCTTC. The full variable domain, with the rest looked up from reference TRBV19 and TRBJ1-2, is DGGITQSPKYLFRKEGQNVTLSCEQNLNHDAMYWYRQDPGQGLRLIYYSQIVNDFQKGDIAEGYSVSREKKESFPLTVTSAQKNPTAFYLCASTGQFDYTFGSGTRLTVV.

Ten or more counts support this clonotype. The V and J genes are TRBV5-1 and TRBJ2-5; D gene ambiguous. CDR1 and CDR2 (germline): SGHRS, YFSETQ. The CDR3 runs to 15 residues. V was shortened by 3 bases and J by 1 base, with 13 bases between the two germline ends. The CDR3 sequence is CASSSWIQSQETQYF. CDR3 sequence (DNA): TGCGCCAGCAGCTCATGGATACAGAGCCAAGAGACCCAGTACTTC.

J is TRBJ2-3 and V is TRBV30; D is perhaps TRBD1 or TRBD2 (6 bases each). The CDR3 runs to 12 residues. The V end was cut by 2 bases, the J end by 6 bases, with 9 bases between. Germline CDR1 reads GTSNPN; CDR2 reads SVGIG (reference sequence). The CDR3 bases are TGTGCCTGGAGTCTAGGGGGGGATACGCAGTATTTT. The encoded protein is CAWSLGGDTQYF.

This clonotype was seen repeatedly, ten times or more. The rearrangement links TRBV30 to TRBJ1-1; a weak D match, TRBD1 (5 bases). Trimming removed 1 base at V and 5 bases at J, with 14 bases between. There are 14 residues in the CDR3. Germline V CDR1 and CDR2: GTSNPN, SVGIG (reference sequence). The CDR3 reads CAWSETSGGTEAFF. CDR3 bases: TGTGCCTGGAGTGAGACATCCGGGGGAACTGAAGCTTTCTTT. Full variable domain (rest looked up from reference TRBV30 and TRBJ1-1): SQTIHQWPATLVQPVGSPLSLECTVEGTSNPNLYWYRQAAGRGLQLLFYSVGIGQISSEVPQNLSASRPQDRQFILSSKKLLLSDSGFYLCAWSETSGGTEAFFGQGTRLTVV.

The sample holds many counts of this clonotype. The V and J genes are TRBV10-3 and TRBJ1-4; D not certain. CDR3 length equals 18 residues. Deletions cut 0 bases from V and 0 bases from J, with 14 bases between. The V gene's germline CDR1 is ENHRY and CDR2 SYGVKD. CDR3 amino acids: CAISESEAVDATNEKLFF. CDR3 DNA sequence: TGTGCCATCAGTGAGTCGGAGGCGGTAGATGCAACTAATGAAAAACTGTTTTTT.